Each of the 18 T cell receptor beta chains below was sequenced from the same sample in a study of post-analysis software for immune sequencing data. No cognate antigen is known for these TCRs. Findings and caveats of the study: About 5 TRBV segments (TRBV5-6, TRBV5-1 and TRBV20-1 among them) occurred more frequently in patients than in controls.

Included in the TCR beta cDNA libraries were unique molecular identifiers. TCRdb recomputed calls from the PCR reads with MiXCR, one row per CDR3 protein. This table has 650,000 to 900,000 distinct CDR3 sequences, around 42% appearing once. Sequenced input: blood. The receptors stem from a girl aged 10 to 17 with multiple sclerosis.

The chain joins TRBV7-9 to TRBJ2-3, with 10 nucleotides matching TRBD1. Unmatched junction bases numbered 10, after V lost 10 bases and J lost 6 bases. Germline V lookup: CDR1 SEHNR, CDR2 FQNEAQ (reference sequence). The CDR3 is made up of 14 amino acids. CDR3 residues: CATTGGNYVDTQYF. CDR3 nucleotide sequence: TGTGCCACGACAGGGGGCAATTACGTGGATACGCAGTATTTT.

This chain links TRBV13 with TRBJ2-7; TRBD1 might be the D (6 bases). With 5 bases removed from V and 3 bases from J, the gap between germline ends came to 17 bases. The CDR3 sequence is 15 residues long. In germline, CDR1 is PRHDT, CDR2 FYEKMQ (reference sequence). CDR3 bases: TGTGCCAGCAGCCGTCTAACCACAGGGTTCTACGAGCAGTACTTC. It translates to CASSRLTTGFYEQYF.

This clonotype was found a few times. V and J are TRBV20-1 and TRBJ2-7, with D perhaps being TRBD1 or TRBD2 (5 bases each). The CDR3 consists of 15 residues. The V end lost 0 bases, the J end lost 0 bases, and 12 bases lay between the germline ends. Per the germline V gene, CDR1 is DFQATT and CDR2 is SNEGSKA (reference sequence). The CDR3 spells CSAREGDLSSYEQYF. CDR3 sequence (DNA): TGCAGTGCTAGAGAGGGGGATTTAAGCTCCTACGAGCAGTACTTC.

This clonotype has only one observation. V and J are TRBV9 and TRBJ2-3; D unresolved. From germline, CDR1 is SGDLS and CDR2 YYNGEE. With 0 bases removed from V and 6 bases from J, the gap between germline ends came to 8 bases. The CDR3 spans 13 residues. CDR3 DNA sequence: TGTGCCAGCAGCGTAGATATGGGGGATACGCAGTATTTT. Its protein product is CASSVDMGDTQYF.

This clonotype has just one count. The V and J genes are TRBV9 and TRBJ1-2; perhaps TRBD1 as D (5 bases). This CDR3 is built from 13 residues. Trimming took off 8 bases at V and 4 bases at J, with 15 bases between the two ends. Germline CDR1 and CDR2: SGDLS and YYNGEE. CDR3: CASGPTGGYGYTF. CDR3 bases: TGTGCCAGTGGACCCACAGGAGGCTATGGCTACACCTTC.

This chain joins TRBV7-9 and TRBJ2-5; D is unclear. Germline V gives CDR1 SEHNR, CDR2 FQNEAQ (reference sequence). Trimming left V 5 bases short and J 2 bases short, with 12 bases between. This CDR3 is built from 14 residues. The CDR3 bases are TGTGCCAGCAGCCCCGTGACGGTTCAAGAGACCCAGTACTTC. Residues: CASSPVTVQETQYF.

Concerning this clonotype itself: This may be a read error: a much more frequent sequence differs by one nucleotide. The CDR3 region has the DNA TGTACCAGCAGCCCTCCCGTTGGCCAGGGCCAGCAGTACTTC. Protein sequence: CTSSPPVGQGQQYF. The rearrangement links TRBV28 to TRBJ2-5; D perhaps matches TRBD1 (5 bases). Germline V gene lookup returns CDR1 MDHEN and CDR2 SYDVKM. This CDR3 spans 14 amino acids.

J is TRBJ2-3 and V is TRBV5-1; 14 nucleotides agree with TRBD2. V lost 3 bases to trimming and J lost 1 base; unmatched junction nucleotides: 10. The CDR3 is 19 residues long. Germline loops: CDR1 SGHRS, CDR2 YFSETQ. The CDR3 region has the DNA TGCGCCAGCAGCTACGGACTAGCGGGAGGTCGATTGGGCACAGATACGCAGTATTTT. Translating it yields CASSYGLAGGRLGTDTQYF.

The CDR3: CASSLGASGRAVNNEQFF. The CDR3 coding sequence is TGTGCCAGCAGTTTAGGCGCTAGCGGGAGGGCTGTGAACAATGAGCAGTTCTTC. The chain recombines TRBV12-3 or TRBV12-4 with TRBJ2-1; 12 bases are a match to TRBD2. The CDR3 sequence is 18 residues long. V was pared by 1 base and J by 5 bases, with 9 bases of the junction left unmatched.

The rearrangement uses TRBV11-1 and TRBJ2-5; 8 nucleotides line up with TRBD1. The CDR3 loop spans 15 amino acids. After removal of 5 bases from V and 2 bases from J, the junction contained 7 bases not matched to a gene. CDR1 and CDR2 (germline): SGHAT, FQDESV (reference sequence). This CDR3 reads CASSRDRGWQETQYF. CDR3 sequence (DNA): TGTGCCAGCAGCCGCGACAGGGGATGGCAAGAGACCCAGTACTTC.

This clonotype was seen a few times. The chain couples TRBV10-3 to TRBJ1-4; D may be TRBD1 (6 bases). Germline assignment: CDR1 ENHRY and CDR2 SYGVKD. This CDR3 has 15 amino acids. V was shortened by 8 bases and J by 3 bases, with 16 bases between the two germline ends. This CDR3 is CAIGDGGPANEKLFF. The CDR3 DNA reads as TGTGCCATCGGGGACGGGGGGCCAGCTAATGAAAAACTGTTTTTT.

The sample holds many counts of this clonotype. The chain recombines TRBV29-1 with TRBJ2-3; D uncertain. With 7 bases removed from V and 0 bases from J, the gap between germline ends came to 14 bases. Germline CDR1 SQVTM, CDR2 ANQGSEA. The CDR3 length is 14 residues. CDR3 nucleotide sequence: TGCAGCGCAAAGAGCGCTACAAGCACAGATACGCAGTATTTT. Protein product: CSAKSATSTDTQYF.

The chain combines TRBV15 with TRBJ2-7; D not certain. This CDR3 contains 13 residues. Deletions cut 0 bases from V and 1 base from J, with 4 bases between. The germline CDR1 and CDR2 sequences are LNHNV and YYDKDF (reference sequence). The CDR3 spells CATSRDGSYEQYF. The DNA for the CDR3 is TGTGCCACCAGCAGAGACGGATCCTACGAGCAGTACTTC.

The chain has TRBV6-2 or TRBV6-3 and TRBJ2-7; a possible D gene is TRBD2 (5 bases). V was shortened by 4 bases and J by 7 bases, with 11 bases between the two germline ends. The CDR3 consists of 12 residues. Per the germline V gene, CDR1 is MNHEY and CDR2 is SVGEGT. CDR3 sequence: CASSWALAEQYF. CDR3 DNA sequence: TGTGCCAGCAGTTGGGCCCTAGCAGAGCAGTACTTC.

The CDR3: CATSETPPLAGRVHTQYF. The CDR3 DNA follows: TGTGCCACCAGCGAGACCCCCCCCCTGGCGGGAAGAGTCCATACGCAGTATTTT. The chain has TRBV15 and TRBJ2-3; weak D call: TRBD2 (6 bases). The germline gives CDR1 LNHNV, CDR2 YYDKDF (reference sequence). The V end was cut by 5 bases, the J end by 7 bases, with 28 bases between. The CDR3 totals 18 residues.

The chain joins TRBV4-2 to TRBJ2-5; the D is unclear. V was clipped by 0 bases and J by 11 bases, with 25 bases between them. CDR3 size: 17 residues. Per the germline V gene, CDR1 is LGHNA and CDR2 is YNFKEQ. The CDR3 DNA is TGTGCCAGCAGCCAAGAAGCACTTTCCACAGACCTTTTTGAGCAGTACTTC. This gives the protein CASSQEALSTDLFEQYF.

This clonotype has only a few counts. The V gene is TRBV12-3 or TRBV12-4, the J gene TRBJ1-2; D is unclear. CDR3 length: 14 amino acids. Trimming cost V 0 bases and J 6 bases, with 11 bases left between them. The CDR3 region is CASSLAAGPHGYTF. The CDR3 DNA is TGTGCCAGCAGTTTAGCGGCAGGCCCCCATGGCTACACCTTC.

The genes are TRBV12-3 or TRBV12-4 and TRBJ1-2; TRBD1 matches at 10 bases. Trimming took 3 bases from V and 4 from J; bases not matched to a gene: 8. The CDR3 runs to 16 residues. The CDR3 here is CASSLRDRGLSYGYTF. The CDR3 DNA sequence: TGTGCCAGCAGTTTGAGGGACAGGGGCCTCTCCTATGGCTACACCTTC.